Listed below are T cell receptor beta chains from one sample, sequenced in a study of early T cells in non-severe SARS-CoV-2 infection. TCRdb analysed the 5' RACE reads with MiXCR anew, one entry per CDR3 protein. There are more than 80,000 distinct CDR3 sequences in the sample; about an eighth occur only once, and around 1.5% lies in the top ten. Material for sequencing was whole blood. Every receptor here comes from an adult who was a healthcare worker with PCR-confirmed SARS-CoV-2 infection or an uninfected control (not recorded which). Each CDR3 is given with its conserved first and last residue. A D gene is named only where the DNA matches it firmly. Where a row states a size, it is once, few, many or the class of an expanded clone; other rows omit it.

clone_size j_call d_call v_call cdr3_nt cdr3_aa
many TRBJ1-1 - TRBV5-6 TGTGCCAGCAGCGTTGGGCACGCTGAAGCTTTCTTT CASSVGHAEAFF
many TRBJ2-2 - TRBV12-3/TRBV12-4 TGTGCCAGCACCCGGACAGCGAGTTGGACCGGGGAGCTGTTTTTT CASTRTASWTGELFF
- TRBJ2-3 - TRBV6-4 TGTGCCAGCAGTGCGGGGGACACAGATACGCAGTATTTT CASSAGDTDTQYF
many TRBJ2-5 TRBD2 TRBV12-3/TRBV12-4 TGTGCCAGCAGTCCATGGACTAGCCGGGAGACCCAGTACTTC CASSPWTSRETQYF
many TRBJ2-3 TRBD2 TRBV20-1 TGCAGTGCTAGGGAGACCCGGGACTATCGCACAGATACGCAGTATTTT CSARETRDYRTDTQYF
- TRBJ2-5 - TRBV5-6 TGTGTCAGCCACAGGGAAGAGACCCAGTACTTC CVSHREETQYF
many TRBJ2-5 TRBD1 TRBV7-2 TGTGCCAGCAGTGGCGGGACAGGGTTATCCCTGGTGGAGACCCAGTACTTC CASSGGTGLSLVETQYF
few TRBJ1-1 TRBD1 TRBV12-3/TRBV12-4 TGTGCCAGCAGCCACAAGACAGGGGGAGCTTTCTTT CASSHKTGGAFF
many TRBJ2-3 TRBD2 TRBV7-3 TGTGCCAGCAGCTTCGGTAGCGGGGGGACTAGCACAGATACGCAGTATTTT CASSFGSGGTSTDTQYF
- TRBJ2-2 - TRBV5-1 TGCGCCAGCAGCGTGAACACCGGGGAGCTGTTTTTT CASSVNTGELFF
- TRBJ1-2 - TRBV7-9 TGTGCCAGCAGCTTAGGGGGCGGCGGCTACACCTTC CASSLGGGGYTF
- TRBJ2-7 - TRBV9 TGTGCCAGCAGCGCCTCATGGGGAGGCTACGAGCAGTACTTC CASSASWGGYEQYF
few TRBJ1-3 TRBD1 TRBV20-1 TGCAGTGCTGGGTTTCTCAGGGGGCAGGCTGGAAACACCATATATTTT CSAGFLRGQAGNTIYF
few TRBJ2-1 - TRBV2 TGTGCCAGCAGTGAAAAGCCCCCACCCAACAATGAGCAGTTCTTC CASSEKPPPNNEQFF
many TRBJ2-7 TRBD1 TRBV11-2 TGTGCCAGCAGCTTAGAGGCAGGGGGCTCCTACGAGCAGTACTTC CASSLEAGGSYEQYF
few TRBJ2-1 - TRBV20-1 TGCAGTGCTAGAGTGTCCTGGGACTCGTGGGGTGAGCAGTTCTTC CSARVSWDSWGEQFF
many TRBJ1-4 - TRBV11-2 TGTGCCAGCAGCCACTATAGGACTAATGAAAAACTGTTTTTT CASSHYRTNEKLFF
few TRBJ2-7 - TRBV6-2/TRBV6-3 TGTGCCAGCAGACCGGGGGCGAACGAGCAGTACTTC CASRPGANEQYF
few TRBJ2-7 TRBD1 TRBV7-8 TGTGCCAGCAGCTCGGGACAGGGGGCCTACGAGCAGTACTTC CASSSGQGAYEQYF
few TRBJ2-1 TRBD2 TRBV24-1 TGTGCCACCAGTCCTCACCCTACTAGCGGGGCGGACAATGAGCAGTTCTTC CATSPHPTSGADNEQFF
few TRBJ2-5 TRBD2 TRBV12-3/TRBV12-4 TGTGCCAGCAGTTACCGACTAGCGGGGGAAGAGACCCAGTACTTC CASSYRLAGEETQYF
- TRBJ1-2 - TRBV30 TGTGCCTGGAGTGTACAGGGCGCTCCTTATGGCTACACCTTC CAWSVQGAPYGYTF
few TRBJ2-5 - TRBV5-6 TGTGCCAGCAGCTTGAACAGGGTAGGCGAGACCCAGTACTTC CASSLNRVGETQYF
many TRBJ2-3 - TRBV5-1 TGCGCCAGCAGCTTGGCGCTCCCCGACACAGATACGCAGTATTTT CASSLALPDTDTQYF